Sequencing of this T cell receptor beta chain was carried out in a study of cytomegalovirus exposure and HLA in healthy donors. Study-wide points: As a later analysis revealed, most CMV-associated TCR beta chains appeared HLA-restricted. In vitro checks showed that three CMV-associated chains really do target CMV antigens.

CDR1 is MNHEY and CDR2 is SVGAGI in the germline V gene. The V end was cut by 2 bases, the J end by 6 bases, with 14 bases between. The CDR3 runs 15 residues. About this clone itself: The antigen is unknown.

Amplification used 60 Vbeta primers and 13 Jbeta primers. Some clones are missing from TCRdb's copy, which holds only in-frame ones; the method was immunoSEQ multiplex PCR. The sample carries some 130,000 clones, more than 75% recorded once. This clonotype was sampled from a male donor in good health and CMV-seronegative. What was sequenced was PBMCs. The chain combines TRBV6-5 with TRBJ1-5; tentative D call: TRBD1 (5 bases). DNA for the CDR3: TGTGCCAGCAGTTACCGGCAGGGATGGGGTCAGCCCCAGCATTTT. Residues: CASSYRQGWGQPQHF.